The rows below give T cell receptor beta chains drawn from one sample of a study of beta chain features in type 1 diabetes. The method was immunoSEQ multiplex PCR; TCRdb's version includes in-frame clones alone and lacks a portion of them. Of some 410,000 clones listed, around 13% are singletons. Sequences were obtained from naive CD4+ T cells from blood. These TCRs come from a man aged 25 to 40 in good health. Each CDR3 is given with its conserved first and last residue. Each record gives: V gene, J gene, CDR3 protein.

v_gene: TRBV7-9
j_gene: TRBJ1-5
CDR3aa: CASSLLERPQHF

v_gene: TRBV5-6
j_gene: TRBJ2-1
CDR3aa: CASSPGAFEQFF

v_gene: TRBV25-1
j_gene: TRBJ1-4
CDR3aa: CASSLQYEKLFF

v_gene: TRBV25-1
j_gene: TRBJ1-2
CDR3aa: CASSDPEVLRGYTF

v_gene: TRBV5-1
j_gene: TRBJ2-1
CDR3aa: CASRFLADNEQFF

v_gene: TRBV19
j_gene: TRBJ1-1
CDR3aa: CASRVTEYNEAFF

v_gene: TRBV7-2
j_gene: TRBJ2-3
CDR3aa: CASSLWGGSSTDTQYF

v_gene: TRBV11-2
j_gene: TRBJ2-3
CDR3aa: CASSLPGLGTDTQYF

v_gene: TRBV5-1
j_gene: TRBJ2-3
CDR3aa: CASIRGHIYGPDTQYF

v_gene: TRBV10-3
j_gene: TRBJ1-2
CDR3aa: CAIKEGTEYGYTF

v_gene: TRBV9
j_gene: TRBJ2-5
CDR3aa: CASSVGGLAGGPMETQYF

v_gene: TRBV30
j_gene: TRBJ2-5
CDR3aa: CAWSRGGPETQYF

v_gene: TRBV4-3
j_gene: TRBJ2-1
CDR3aa: CASSSHNEQFF

v_gene: TRBV7-3
j_gene: TRBJ2-1
CDR3aa: CASSPPSGMVNEQFF

v_gene: TRBV6-5
j_gene: TRBJ2-1
CDR3aa: CASSYWNTRELYEQFF

v_gene: TRBV11-2
j_gene: TRBJ2-7
CDR3aa: CASSLVRTGGVEQYF

v_gene: TRBV14
j_gene: TRBJ1-2
CDR3aa: CASSRRQGTDYGYTF

v_gene: TRBV6-1
j_gene: TRBJ1-6
CDR3aa: CASSEATRTGRLRSPLHF

v_gene: TRBV18
j_gene: TRBJ2-7
CDR3aa: CASSPGLPNYEQYF

v_gene: TRBV9
j_gene: TRBJ2-5
CDR3aa: CASSAGLSQETQYF

v_gene: TRBV5-1
j_gene: TRBJ2-5
CDR3aa: CASSLGGQGYQETQYF

v_gene: TRBV13
j_gene: TRBJ2-1
CDR3aa: CASSSPGLAGRDEQFF

v_gene: TRBV30
j_gene: TRBJ2-6
CDR3aa: CARDNSGANVLTF

v_gene: TRBV4-1
j_gene: TRBJ2-3
CDR3aa: CASSQRSDTQYF

v_gene: TRBV7-2
j_gene: TRBJ1-1
CDR3aa: CASSPGTGVRAFF

v_gene: TRBV21-1
j_gene: TRBJ2-6
CDR3aa: CANKDSGANVLTF

v_gene: TRBV9
j_gene: TRBJ2-2
CDR3aa: CASSVAGGARTGELFF

v_gene: TRBV7-9
j_gene: TRBJ1-2
CDR3aa: CASSSSGRTLYGYTF

v_gene: TRBV4-1
j_gene: TRBJ2-5
CDR3aa: CASSQARPYQETQYF

v_gene: TRBV7-7
j_gene: TRBJ2-1
CDR3aa: CASSLDRNNEQFF

v_gene: TRBV15
j_gene: TRBJ2-5
CDR3aa: CATSRDRGETQYF

v_gene: TRBV29-1
j_gene: TRBJ1-2
CDR3aa: CSVPSGDRGLYGYTF

v_gene: TRBV5-4
j_gene: TRBJ2-1
CDR3aa: CASSPRTGNNEQFF

v_gene: TRBV14
j_gene: TRBJ1-1
CDR3aa: CASSQDRRGLSRSEAFF

v_gene: TRBV7-9
j_gene: TRBJ2-1
CDR3aa: CASSLGDEQFF

v_gene: TRBV7-2
j_gene: TRBJ2-1
CDR3aa: CASSQWGAETYNEQFF

v_gene: TRBV5-6
j_gene: TRBJ2-3
CDR3aa: CASSPEGMSGRFSNTQYF

v_gene: TRBV7-2
j_gene: TRBJ2-5
CDR3aa: CASSPGPSQYF

v_gene: TRBV29-1
j_gene: TRBJ2-3
CDR3aa: CSVEETGTSTDTQYF

v_gene: TRBV6-5
j_gene: TRBJ1-5
CDR3aa: CASSRTLRGQPQHF

v_gene: TRBV9
j_gene: TRBJ1-2
CDR3aa: CASSVGHHDYGYTF

v_gene: TRBV6-1
j_gene: TRBJ1-1
CDR3aa: CASGDSDNTEAFF

v_gene: TRBV28
j_gene: TRBJ2-5
CDR3aa: CASSFTGGRETQYF

v_gene: TRBV7-2
j_gene: TRBJ2-7
CDR3aa: CASSFSGGRYEQYF

v_gene: TRBV7-9
j_gene: TRBJ2-7
CDR3aa: CASSLTLDEQYF

v_gene: TRBV30
j_gene: TRBJ1-5
CDR3aa: CAWTPGGDSNQPQHF

v_gene: TRBV7-9
j_gene: TRBJ2-3
CDR3aa: CASSNGQGPTDTQYF

v_gene: TRBV5-1
j_gene: TRBJ1-4
CDR3aa: CASSLGEKLFF

v_gene: TRBV7-2
j_gene: TRBJ2-1
CDR3aa: CASSLALENRNEQFF

v_gene: TRBV9
j_gene: TRBJ1-1
CDR3aa: CASSVGGGGTEAFF

v_gene: TRBV7-8
j_gene: TRBJ2-1
CDR3aa: CASSFRDRNEQFF

v_gene: TRBV6-5
j_gene: TRBJ2-3
CDR3aa: CATSRIGSDTQYF

v_gene: TRBV29-1
j_gene: TRBJ1-2
CDR3aa: CSVGIDRPANYGYTF

v_gene: TRBV14
j_gene: TRBJ2-5
CDR3aa: CASSRLAGGETQYF

v_gene: TRBV5-4
j_gene: TRBJ2-1
CDR3aa: CASSIVVSSYNEQFF